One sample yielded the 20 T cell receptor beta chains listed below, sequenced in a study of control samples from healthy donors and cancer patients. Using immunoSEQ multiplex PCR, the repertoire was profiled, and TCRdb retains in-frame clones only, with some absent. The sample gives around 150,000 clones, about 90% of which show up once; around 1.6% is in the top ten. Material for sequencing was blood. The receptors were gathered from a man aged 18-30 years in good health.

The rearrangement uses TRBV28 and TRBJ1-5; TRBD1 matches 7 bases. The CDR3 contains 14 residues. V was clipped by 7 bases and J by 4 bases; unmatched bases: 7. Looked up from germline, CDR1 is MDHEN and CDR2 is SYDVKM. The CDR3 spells CASTIGGRNQPQHF. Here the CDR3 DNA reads TGTGCCAGCACGATAGGGGGCCGGAATCAGCCCCAGCATTTT.

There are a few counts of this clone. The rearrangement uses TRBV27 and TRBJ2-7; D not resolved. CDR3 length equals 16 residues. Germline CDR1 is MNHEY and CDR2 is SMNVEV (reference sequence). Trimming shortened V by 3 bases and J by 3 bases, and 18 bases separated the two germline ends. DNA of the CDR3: TGTGCCAGCAGTTTTTGGCCGGGCGAAGCTGGCTACGAGCAGTACTTC. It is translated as CASSFWPGEAGYEQYF.

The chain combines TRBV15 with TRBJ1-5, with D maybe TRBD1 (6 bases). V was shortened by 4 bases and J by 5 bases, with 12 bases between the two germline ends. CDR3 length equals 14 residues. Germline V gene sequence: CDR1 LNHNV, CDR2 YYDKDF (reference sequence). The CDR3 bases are TGTGCCACCAGCACAGGGGTGGTCGATCAGCCCCAGCATTTT. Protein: CATSTGVVDQPQHF.

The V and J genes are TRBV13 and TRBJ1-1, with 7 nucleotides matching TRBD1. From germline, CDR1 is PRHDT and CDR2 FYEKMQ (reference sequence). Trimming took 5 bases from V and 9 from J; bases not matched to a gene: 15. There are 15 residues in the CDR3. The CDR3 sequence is CASSRETGRPEKAFF. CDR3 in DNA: TGTGCCAGCAGCCGAGAGACAGGGCGCCCAGAAAAAGCTTTCTTT.

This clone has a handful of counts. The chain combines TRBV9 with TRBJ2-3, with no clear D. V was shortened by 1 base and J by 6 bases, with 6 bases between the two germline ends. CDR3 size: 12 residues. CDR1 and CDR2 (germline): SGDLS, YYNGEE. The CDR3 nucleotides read TGTGCCAGCAGCGTATATGGGGATACGCAGTATTTT. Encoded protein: CASSVYGDTQYF.

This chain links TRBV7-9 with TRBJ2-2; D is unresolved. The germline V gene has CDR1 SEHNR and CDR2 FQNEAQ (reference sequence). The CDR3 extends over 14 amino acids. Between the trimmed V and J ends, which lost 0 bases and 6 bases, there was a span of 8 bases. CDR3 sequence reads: CASSLATTPGELFF. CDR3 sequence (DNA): TGTGCCAGCAGCTTAGCTACTACTCCCGGGGAGCTGTTTTTT.

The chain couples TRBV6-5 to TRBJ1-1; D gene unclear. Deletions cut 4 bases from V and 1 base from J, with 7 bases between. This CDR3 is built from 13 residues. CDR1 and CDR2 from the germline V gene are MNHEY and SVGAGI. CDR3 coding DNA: TGTGCCAGCAGTTTGGAGGGGAACACTGAAGCTTTCTTT. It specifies CASSLEGNTEAFF.

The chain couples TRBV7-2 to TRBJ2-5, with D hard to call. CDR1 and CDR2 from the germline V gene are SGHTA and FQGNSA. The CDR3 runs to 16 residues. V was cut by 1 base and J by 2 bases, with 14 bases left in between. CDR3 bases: TGTGCCAGCAGCTTAGATTTGTGGCCAGGTCAAGAGACCCAGTACTTC. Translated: CASSLDLWPGQETQYF. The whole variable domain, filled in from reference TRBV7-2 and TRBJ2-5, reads GAGVSQSPSNKVTEKGKDVELRCDPISGHTALYWYRQSLGQGLEFLIYFQGNSAPDKSGLPSDRFSAERTGGSVSTLTIQRTQQEDSAVYLCASSLDLWPGQETQYFGPGTRLLVL.

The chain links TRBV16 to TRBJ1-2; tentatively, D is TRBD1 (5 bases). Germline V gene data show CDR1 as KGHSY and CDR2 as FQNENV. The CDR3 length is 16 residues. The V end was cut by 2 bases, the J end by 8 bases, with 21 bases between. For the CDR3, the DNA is TGTGCCAGCAGCCAAGACTCGGGACCGGATCTTCGGGGCTACACCTTC. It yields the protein CASSQDSGPDLRGYTF.

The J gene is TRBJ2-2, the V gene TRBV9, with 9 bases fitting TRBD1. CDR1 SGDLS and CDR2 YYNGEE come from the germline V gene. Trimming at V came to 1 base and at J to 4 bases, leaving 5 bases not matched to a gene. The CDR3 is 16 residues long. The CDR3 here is CASSVLTGGGTGELFF. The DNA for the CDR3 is TGTGCCAGCAGCGTACTGACAGGGGGAGGCACCGGGGAGCTGTTTTTT.

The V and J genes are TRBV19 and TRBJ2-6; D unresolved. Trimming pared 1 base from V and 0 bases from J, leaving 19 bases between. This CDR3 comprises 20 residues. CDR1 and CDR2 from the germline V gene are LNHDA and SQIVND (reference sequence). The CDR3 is CASSIAPDRSLFSGANVLTF. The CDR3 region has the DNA TGTGCCAGTAGTATAGCTCCGGATAGATCCCTCTTCTCTGGGGCCAACGTCCTGACTTTC.

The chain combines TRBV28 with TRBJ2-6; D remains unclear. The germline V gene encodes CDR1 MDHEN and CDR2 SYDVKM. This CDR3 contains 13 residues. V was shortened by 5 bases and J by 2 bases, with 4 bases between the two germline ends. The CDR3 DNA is TGTGCCAGCAGTGATACTGGGGCCAACGTCCTGACTTTC. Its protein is CASSDTGANVLTF.

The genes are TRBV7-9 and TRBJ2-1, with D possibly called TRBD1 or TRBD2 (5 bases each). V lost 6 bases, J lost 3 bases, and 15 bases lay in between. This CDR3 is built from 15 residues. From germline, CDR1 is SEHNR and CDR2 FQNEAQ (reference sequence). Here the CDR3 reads CASSLVGPNYNEQFF. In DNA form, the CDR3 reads TGTGCCAGCAGTCTGGTGGGACCAAACTACAATGAGCAGTTCTTC. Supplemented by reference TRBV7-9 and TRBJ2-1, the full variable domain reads DTGVSQNPRHKITKRGQNVTFRCDPISEHNRLYWYRQTLGQGPEFLTYFQNEAQLEKSRLLSDRFSAERPKGSFSTLEIQRTEQGDSAMYLCASSLVGPNYNEQFFGPGTRLTVL.

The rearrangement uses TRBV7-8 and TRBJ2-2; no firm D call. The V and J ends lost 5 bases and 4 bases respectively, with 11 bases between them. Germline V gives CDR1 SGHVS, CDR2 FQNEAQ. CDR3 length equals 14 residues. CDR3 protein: CASSPRGVTGELFF. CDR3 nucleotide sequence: TGTGCCAGCAGCCCTCGCGGAGTCACCGGGGAGCTGTTTTTT.

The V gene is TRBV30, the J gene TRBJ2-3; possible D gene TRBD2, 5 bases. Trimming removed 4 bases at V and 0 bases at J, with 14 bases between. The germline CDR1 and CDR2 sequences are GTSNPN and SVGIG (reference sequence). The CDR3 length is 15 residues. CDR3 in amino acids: CAWTGPTTSTDTQYF. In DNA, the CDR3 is TGTGCCTGGACAGGACCGACTACTAGCACAGATACGCAGTATTTT. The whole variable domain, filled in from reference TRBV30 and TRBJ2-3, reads SQTIHQWPATLVQPVGSPLSLECTVEGTSNPNLYWYRQAAGRGLQLLFYSVGIGQISSEVPQNLSASRPQDRQFILSSKKLLLSDSGFYLCAWTGPTTSTDTQYFGPGTRLTVL.

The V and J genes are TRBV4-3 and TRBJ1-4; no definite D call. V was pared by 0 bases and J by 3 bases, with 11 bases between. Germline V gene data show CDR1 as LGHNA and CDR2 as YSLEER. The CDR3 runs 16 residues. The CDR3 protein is CASSQDLGGSNEKLFF. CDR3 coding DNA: TGCGCCAGCAGCCAAGATCTGGGAGGGTCTAATGAAAAACTGTTTTTT.

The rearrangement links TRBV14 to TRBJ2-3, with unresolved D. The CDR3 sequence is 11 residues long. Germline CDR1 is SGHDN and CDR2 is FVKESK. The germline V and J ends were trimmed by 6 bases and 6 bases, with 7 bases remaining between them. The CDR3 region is CASSLADTQYF. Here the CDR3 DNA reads TGTGCCAGCAGTTTGGCTGATACGCAGTATTTT.

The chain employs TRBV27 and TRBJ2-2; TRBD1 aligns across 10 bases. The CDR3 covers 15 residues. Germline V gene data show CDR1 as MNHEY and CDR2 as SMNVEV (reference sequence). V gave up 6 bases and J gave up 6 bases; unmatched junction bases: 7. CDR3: CASSPDRGRAGELFF. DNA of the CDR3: TGTGCCAGCAGCCCCGACAGGGGGCGCGCCGGGGAGCTGTTTTTT.

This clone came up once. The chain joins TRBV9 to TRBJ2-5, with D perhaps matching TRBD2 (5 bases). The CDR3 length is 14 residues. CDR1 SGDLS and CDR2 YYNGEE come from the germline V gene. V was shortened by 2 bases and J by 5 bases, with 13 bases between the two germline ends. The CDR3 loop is CASSVRGRGETQYF. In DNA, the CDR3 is TGTGCCAGCAGCGTCCGAGGAAGAGGGGAGACCCAGTACTTC. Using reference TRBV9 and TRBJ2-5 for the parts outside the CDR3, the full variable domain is DSGVTQTPKHLITATGQRVTLRCSPRSGDLSVYWYQQSLDQGLQFLIQYYNGEERAKGNILERFSAQQFPDLHSELNLSSLELGDSALYFCASSVRGRGETQYFGPGTRLLVL.

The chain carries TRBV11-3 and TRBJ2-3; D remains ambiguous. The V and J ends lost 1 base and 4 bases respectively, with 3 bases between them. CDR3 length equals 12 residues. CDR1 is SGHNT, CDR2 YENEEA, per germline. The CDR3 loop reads CASSLGPDTQYF. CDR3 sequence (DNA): TGTGCCAGCAGCTTAGGTCCAGATACGCAGTATTTT.